This T cell receptor beta chain was captured by sequencing in a study of beta chain features in type 1 diabetes. Study-level background: There were some 110 million sorted cells examined across all samples.

Sequencing targeted expressed TCRB transcripts, as all isolated RNA had been reverse transcribed. Generated by immunoSEQ multiplex PCR, the TCRdb table keeps only in-frame clones and is missing some. The repertoire has approximately 140,000 clones, 6.9% of them found once; the top ten carry 1.3% to 1.5%. This clone was seen a few times. Its matching antigen is unknown. General observations from the study: Moderately but significantly shorter TCRB CDR3s were found in Type 1 diabetes patients in all four CD4+ subsets.

Sampling consisted of one heparinised blood draw per donor, averaging around 120 mL. V was trimmed by 2 bases and J by 7 bases, leaving 8 bases between them. CDR1 is MDHEN, CDR2 SYDVKM, per germline. CDR3 length: 13 amino acids. The sequence derives from a woman aged 25-40 years in good health. The V call is TRBV28, the J call TRBJ2-2; maybe TRBD1 (6 bases). The sequenced sample was central memory CD4+ T cells from blood. The CDR3 region is CASSLGGGGELFF. CDR3 nucleotide sequence: TGTGCCAGCAGTTTAGGGGGCGGCGGGGAGCTGTTTTTT.